This TCR beta chain was found in a study of cytotoxic CD8 clonotypes in ibrutinib-treated CLL. Broader study findings: Starting clonality was above that of age-matched healthy donors and tracked circulating CD8+ T-cell counts. Treatment saw public clonotypes, which were uncommon, either contract or stay stable. The clonality went up when patients responded to ibrutinib and dropped back toward baseline at progression.

This CDR3 contains 16 residues. Germline assignment: CDR1 ENHRY and CDR2 SYGVKD. Trimming removed 7 bases from V and 2 bases from J; junction bases left unmatched: 4. Sequencing used immunoSEQ multiplex PCR; TCRdb keeps in-frame clones, though not all of them. The repertoire holds more than 200,000 clones, with 60% to 75% as singletons. Note on this clone: Its target is unknown.

The sequencing here drew on PBMCs, taken after 24 months of ibrutinib treatment. This chain joins TRBV10-3 and TRBJ2-6; 11 positions agree with TRBD1. The TCR sequence derives from a human donor with chronic lymphocytic leukemia. For the CDR3, the DNA is TGTGCCATCACCGGACAGGGGGCTGCTGGGGCCAACGTCCTGACTTTC. It specifies CAITGQGAAGANVLTF.